A single sample is the source of the 13 T cell receptor beta chains below, sequenced in a study of shared clonotypes between healthy human individuals. CD8 cells classed as naive were CD45RO-negative and positively selected for CCR7, excluding terminally differentiated effector memory CD45RA+ cells. The data were produced by immunoSEQ multiplex PCR, yet TCRdb's version contains in-frame clones alone and is incomplete. The table includes around 600,000 clones, 85% to 95% detected once. The sequenced sample consisted of naive CD8+ T cells sorted from blood. The receptors come from a young woman in good health.

In its sample, this clone was seen once. V gene TRBV27 combines with J gene TRBJ2-6, with 8 bases identical to TRBD1. V was clipped by 8 bases and J by 4 bases; unmatched bases: 10. Germline CDR1 and CDR2: MNHEY and SMNVEV (reference sequence). The CDR3 totals 16 residues. CDR3 region: CASSVQGAIGANVLTF. CDR3 in DNA: TGTGCCAGCTCAGTTCAGGGGGCGATCGGGGCCAACGTCCTGACTTTC.

This sequence joins TRBV9 and TRBJ1-5, with D hard to call. Trimming shortened V by 7 bases and J by 0 bases, and 5 bases separated the two germline ends. The CDR3 spans 12 residues. Germline V gene sequence: CDR1 SGDLS, CDR2 YYNGEE. The CDR3 DNA reads as TGTGCCAGCGGGGATAGCAATCAGCCCCAGCATTTT. Translated: CASGDSNQPQHF.

The CDR3 reads CASSILLADTGELFF. CDR3 nucleotide sequence: TGTGCCAGTAGTATCCTGCTAGCGGACACCGGGGAGCTGTTTTTT. The V call is TRBV19, the J call TRBJ2-2; 7 bases line up with TRBD2. V dropped 3 bases and J dropped 3; count of bases not matched to a gene: 4. CDR3 size: 15 residues. CDR1 LNHDA and CDR2 SQIVND come from the germline V gene (reference sequence).

The chain has TRBV11-2 and TRBJ2-1, with 8 bases lining up with TRBD2. V dropped 5 bases and J dropped 2; count of bases not matched to a gene: 5. The CDR3 contains 15 residues. Germline loops: CDR1 SGHAT, CDR2 FQNNGV. The CDR3 DNA follows: TGTGCCAGCAGCATTAGCGGGGTTGCCTACAATGAGCAGTTCTTC. It codes for CASSISGVAYNEQFF.

This clone was picked up a small number of times. The junction departs from germline at one end; a sequencing error may be responsible. The chain links TRBV5-3 to TRBJ2-6, with no clear D. TRBV5-3 is an open reading frame, and its role is uncertain. The CDR3 covers 13 residues. The CDR3 DNA follows: TGTGCCAGATGTAAAGGAGTGGTGAACAAAGTCGGGTTC. Amino acids: CARCKGVVNKVGF.

V and J are TRBV27 and TRBJ2-5, with no clear D. The CDR3 contains 13 residues. The germline V gene encodes CDR1 MNHEY and CDR2 SMNVEV (reference sequence). V was clipped by 4 bases and J by 5 bases, with 11 bases between them. This CDR3 is CASSSRKGETQYF. For the CDR3, the DNA is TGTGCCAGCAGTTCGAGAAAAGGGGAGACCCAGTACTTC.

The genes are TRBV23-1 and TRBJ1-4; D not resolved. TRBV23-1 falls under the ORF class, with uncertain function. The CDR3 covers 16 residues. Between the trimmed V and J ends, which lost 4 bases and 4 bases, there was a span of 16 bases. For the CDR3, the DNA is TGCGCCAGCAGTCCGCCGCTTGACAAAAGTAATGAAAAACTGTTTTTT. Protein: CASSPPLDKSNEKLFF.

A note on this clone: The same CDR3 arises from other DNA sequences in this sample as well. This chain uses TRBV29-1 with TRBJ2-3, with 10 nucleotides matching TRBD2. CDR3 length: 14 residues. The J segment lost 2 bases and the V segment lost 5 bases, leaving 4 bases of the junction unmatched. Germline V lookup: CDR1 SQVTM, CDR2 ANQGSEA. DNA of the CDR3: TGCAGCGTTCCGACTAGCGGGTACACAGATACGCAGTATTTT. Translated, it gives CSVPTSGYTDTQYF.

Here the CDR3 DNA reads TGTGCCAGCAGCCTAAACAGGGGGCGATTGGGAAATGAGCAGTTCTTC. It translates to CASSLNRGRLGNEQFF. The rearrangement links TRBV11-2 to TRBJ2-1, with 9 nucleotides matching TRBD1. Germline V gene data show CDR1 as SGHAT and CDR2 as FQNNGV. The CDR3 has 16 residues. The trim removed 5 bases at V and 7 bases at J, leaving 12 bases unmatched.

The chain has TRBV29-1 and TRBJ2-3; D possibly corresponds to TRBD2 (6 bases). The ends were cut back, 3 bases at V and 3 bases at J, with 13 bases in the middle. The germline gives CDR1 SQVTM, CDR2 ANQGSEA. The CDR3 is 14 amino acids. The CDR3, as DNA: TGCAGCGTTGATGGCCTGGCGGGAACAGATACGCAGTATTTT. Amino acids: CSVDGLAGTDTQYF.

This chain uses TRBV7-9 with TRBJ2-5; D gene ambiguous. The DNA end is more similar to TRBJ2-7, so the J call may be wrong. Germline V CDR1 and CDR2: SEHNR, FQNEAQ (reference sequence). The CDR3 runs to 12 residues. This chain's CDR3 is CASSLMSYEQYF. The CDR3 DNA reads as TGTGCCAGCAGCTTAATGAGTTACGAGCAGTACTTC.

The V and J genes are TRBV10-2 and TRBJ2-7, with D tentatively TRBD1 (6 bases). Trimming left V 6 bases short and J 0 bases short, with 12 bases between. Germline V gene data show CDR1 as WSHSY and CDR2 as SAAADI. The CDR3 length is 14 residues. The CDR3 nucleotides are TGCGCCAGCAGGGGGGACAAGCACTCCTACGAGCAGTACTTC. It translates to CASRGDKHSYEQYF.

This chain links TRBV6-1 with TRBJ1-5, with D tentatively TRBD1 (5 bases). The CDR3 sequence is 14 residues long. Per the germline V gene, CDR1 is MNHNS and CDR2 is SASEGT. Trimming pared 6 bases from V and 2 bases from J, leaving 11 bases between. Written as DNA, the CDR3 is TGTGCCAGCAGCCTGGGGGTGGGCAATCAGCCCCAGCATTTT. Residues: CASSLGVGNQPQHF.